The clone carrying this TCR beta chain was seen ten or more times. Its cognate antigen is unknown. What was amplified from RNA transcripts were TCR beta CDR3 regions. The HTBI set primed first-round TCR CDR3 RT-PCR. TCRdb recomputed calls from the multiplex PCR reads with MiXCR, one row per CDR3 protein. Among about 640,000 distinct CDR3 sequences listed, roughly 15% were seen once. The authors took PBMCs from 8.5 to 10 ml fresh peripheral blood. This sample stems from a study of T cells in Graves' hyperthyroidism and ophthalmopathy. In germline, CDR1 is MDHEN, CDR2 SYDVKM. This CDR3 is 11 amino acids long. The V end lost 6 bases, the J end lost 3 bases, and 6 bases lay between the germline ends. Study outcomes and limitations: Among clonotypes expanded in thyroid above 0.001, most were also found in blood.

This sequence joins TRBV28 and TRBJ2-7; no clear D gene. Material for sequencing was blood. The TCR originated in a woman in her forties or fifties with Graves' ophthalmopathy. CDR3 sequence: CASRGSYEQYF. The CDR3 nucleotides are TGTGCCAGCAGGGGCAGCTACGAGCAGTACTTC.